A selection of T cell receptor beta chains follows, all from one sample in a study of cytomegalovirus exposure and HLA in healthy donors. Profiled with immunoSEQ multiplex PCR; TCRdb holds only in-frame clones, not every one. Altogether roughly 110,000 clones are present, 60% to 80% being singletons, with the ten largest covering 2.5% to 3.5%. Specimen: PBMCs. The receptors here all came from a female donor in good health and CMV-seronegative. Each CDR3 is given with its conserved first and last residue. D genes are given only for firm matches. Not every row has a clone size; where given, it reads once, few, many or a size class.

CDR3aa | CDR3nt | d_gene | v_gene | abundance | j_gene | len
CASSLGGRVGNTEAFF | TGTGCCAGCAGTTTGGGTGGGCGGGTAGGGAACACTGAAGCTTTCTTT | . | TRBV27 | . | TRBJ1-1 | 16
CASSLGPSRRETQYF | TGTGCCAGCAGCCTTGGACCTTCCCGGAGGGAGACCCAGTACTTC | . | TRBV7-2 | . | TRBJ2-5 | 15
CASSVSGSADEQFF | TGCGCCAGCAGTGTTAGCGGGAGCGCGGATGAGCAGTTCTTC | TRBD2 | TRBV10-1 | . | TRBJ2-1 | 14
CATSRIREGAYNEQFF | TGTGCCACCAGCAGAATACGGGAGGGTGCTTACAATGAGCAGTTCTTC | TRBD2 | TRBV15 | . | TRBJ2-1 | 16
CASSLDPRSSNEKLFF | TGCGCCAGCAGTTTGGACCCGAGGTCAAGCAATGAAAAACTGTTTTTT | . | TRBV5-1 | . | TRBJ1-4 | 16
CASSQDLYEGQGRHEQYF | TGCGCCAGCAGCCAAGATCTATATGAAGGACAGGGACGACACGAGCAGTACTTC | TRBD1 | TRBV4-1 | . | TRBJ2-7 | 18
CASTGQVLRGNQPQHF | TGTGCCAGTACCGGACAGGTACTGAGGGGCAATCAGCCCCAGCATTTT | TRBD1 | TRBV19 | . | TRBJ1-5 | 16
CASSSLLGTDTQYF | TGCGCCAGCAGCTCCCTATTAGGCACAGATACGCAGTATTTT | . | TRBV5-1 | . | TRBJ2-3 | 14
CASMEVYGNTIYF | TGTGCCAGCATGGAGGTCTACGGCAACACCATATATTTT | . | TRBV6-6 | . | TRBJ1-3 | 13
CASSSFAGGPNTQYF | TGTGCCAGCAGCTCCTTTGCGGGAGGGCCTAATACGCAGTATTTT | TRBD2 | TRBV7-9 | . | TRBJ2-3 | 15
CASSIVLDLAGGRQYNEQFF | TGTGCCAGTAGTATAGTTTTGGACCTAGCGGGAGGGCGACAATACAATGAGCAGTTCTTC | TRBD2 | TRBV19 | . | TRBJ2-1 | 20
CASSHRAGGAYEQYF | TGTGCCAGCAGCCACCGAGCGGGAGGGGCCTACGAGCAGTACTTC | TRBD2 | TRBV7-2 | few | TRBJ2-7 | 15
CASSYDRATRAQYF | TGTGCCAGCAGCTATGACAGGGCCACAAGGGCCCAGTACTTC | TRBD1 | TRBV5-8 | . | TRBJ2-5 | 14
CASSVAAAAYNEQFF | TGTGCCAGCAGCGTAGCGGCGGCAGCCTACAATGAGCAGTTCTTC | . | TRBV9 | . | TRBJ2-1 | 15
CASSAGQRYEQYF | TGTGCCAGCTCAGCGGGACAGAGATACGAGCAGTACTTC | . | TRBV18 | . | TRBJ2-7 | 13
CASSFGSVGDEQFF | TGTGCCAGCAGCTTTGGCAGTGTCGGGGATGAGCAGTTCTTC | . | TRBV5-4 | few | TRBJ2-1 | 14
CASSVPTSGSYEQYF | TGTGCCAGCAGTGTACCGACTAGCGGGTCCTACGAGCAGTACTTC | TRBD2 | TRBV28 | . | TRBJ2-7 | 15
CASSPRSRGDQPQHF | TGCGCCAGCAGCCCCCGTAGCAGGGGAGATCAGCCCCAGCATTTT | . | TRBV4-1 | . | TRBJ1-5 | 15
CASSFGLAGVGNIQYF | TGTGCCAGCAGCTTCGGACTAGCGGGAGTAGGGAACATTCAGTACTTC | TRBD2 | TRBV7-2 | . | TRBJ2-4 | 16
CASSLDLKRETQYF | TGTGCCAGCAGCTTAGATTTAAAGAGGGAGACCCAGTACTTC | . | TRBV7-9 | few | TRBJ2-5 | 14
CASSPQGTGAYEQYF | TGTGCCAGTAGTCCCCAGGGGACAGGGGCCTACGAGCAGTACTTC | TRBD1 | TRBV19 | . | TRBJ2-7 | 15
CASSAKQGANTEAFF | TGTGCCAGCAGCGCGAAGCAGGGGGCGAACACTGAAGCTTTCTTT | TRBD1 | TRBV9 | few | TRBJ1-1 | 15
CATTGPEEGYTF | TGTGCCACAACCGGCCCTGAGGAGGGCTACACCTTC | . | TRBV10-3 | . | TRBJ1-2 | 12
CASRAEGGVAEAFF | TGTGCCAGTAGGGCCGAAGGAGGTGTGGCTGAAGCTTTCTTT | . | TRBV19 | . | TRBJ1-1 | 14
CASSTGGYEQYF | TGCGCCAGCAGCACGGGGGGGTACGAGCAGTACTTC | TRBD2 | TRBV5-1 | . | TRBJ2-7 | 12
CAWSVDPQGVGEQYF | TGTGCCTGGAGTGTAGACCCACAGGGGGTGGGCGAGCAGTACTTC | TRBD1 | TRBV30 | . | TRBJ2-7 | 15
CASSLSGVTEAFF | TGTGCCAGCAGCTTATCCGGGGTCACTGAAGCTTTCTTT | . | TRBV11-2 | . | TRBJ1-1 | 13
CASSERGFLEQFF | TGCGCCAGCAGTGAGAGAGGGTTTCTTGAGCAGTTCTTC | . | TRBV10-1 | . | TRBJ2-1 | 13
CASSAGENQPQHF | TGCGCCAGCAGTGCGGGGGAAAATCAGCCCCAGCATTTT | . | TRBV5-1 | . | TRBJ1-5 | 13
CASSEGTGAPYQETQYF | TGTGCCAGCAGTGAGGGGACAGGGGCCCCGTACCAAGAGACCCAGTACTTC | TRBD1 | TRBV2 | . | TRBJ2-5 | 17